This T cell receptor beta chain was identified during a study of identifying expanded T cells in peripheral blood. The V gene end was trimmed by 5 bases and the J gene end by 4 bases; junction bases not matched to a gene: 4. CDR1 MNHNS and CDR2 SASEGT come from the germline V gene. The length of the CDR3 is 13 residues. During the collection period, no donor immune events like infections were recorded. Regarding this clone: Its antigen is unidentified.

TCRdb's copy holds only in-frame clones and misses some; the assay was immunoSEQ multiplex PCR. Counted here are tens of thousands of clones, 70% to 90% occurring once; the ten biggest clones make up just under 4.5%. Whole-study results and caveats: Clone count variance between roughly 2-week samples rose with total template count.

This chain links TRBV6-1 with TRBJ2-7; 8 bases match TRBD1. The sample comprised blood. The receptor's source is a person aged 18-70 years in good health. CDR3 in amino acids: CASSPDRVYEQYF. Here the CDR3 DNA reads TGTGCCAGCAGTCCGGACAGGGTTTACGAGCAGTACTTC.